This T cell receptor beta chain was identified in a study of control samples from healthy donors and cancer patients. Clones were read by immunoSEQ multiplex PCR, and TCRdb kept only the in-frame ones, dropping some. Of approximately 160,000 clones detected, 80% to 95% appear once; the ten largest clones hold about 0.73%. V shed 0 bases, J shed 5 bases, and the junction held 3 bases outside the gene matches. From germline, CDR1 is MNHEY and CDR2 SVGAGI. This CDR3 region has 15 residues. This chain connects TRBV6-5 to TRBJ2-1, with 8 bases matching TRBD2. Sequences were obtained from blood. The receptor comes from a woman aged 30 to 39 in good health. CDR3 nucleotide sequence: TGTGCCAGCAGTTACTCGACAGCGGGGGACAATGAGCAGTTCTTC. Amino acid sequence: CASSYSTAGDNEQFF.